The present TCR beta chain was sequenced within a study of blood T cell repertoires in COVID-19. Study-wide background: Acute and convalescent COVID-19 samples came from the United States, Italy and Spain. T cells, B-cell-depleted T cells, or PBMCs supplied cDNA or gDNA.

The trim removed 4 bases at V and 0 bases at J, leaving 4 bases unmatched. Germline CDR1 SGHRS, CDR2 YFSETQ. The CDR3 spans 15 residues. Methods used by the authors: Using reference gene primer amplification, nucleated cell counts were estimated. Profiling relied on immunoSEQ multiplex PCR, and the TCRdb table lists in-frame clones only, not all of them. For V, J and clone size, that table is used; D and trimming come from the DNA. This sample has 300,000 to 400,000 clones, with roughly 84% found just once. This chain joins TRBV5-1 and TRBJ1-1; 9 bases fit TRBD1. The specimen was peripheral blood. The receptor was isolated from a man in his forties or fifties with active or convalescent COVID-19. CDR3 sequence (DNA): TGCGCCAGCAGCGCGGGACAGGGCCTGAACACTGAAGCTTTCTTT. Its translation: CASSAGQGLNTEAFF. The full variable domain, in which reference TRBV5-1 and TRBJ1-1 provide the parts outside the CDR3, is KAGVTQTPRYLIKTRGQQVTLSCSPISGHRSVSWYQQTPGQGLQFLFEYFSETQRNKGNFPGRFSGRQFSNSRSEMNVSTLELGDSALYLCASSAGQGLNTEAFFGQGTRLTVV.